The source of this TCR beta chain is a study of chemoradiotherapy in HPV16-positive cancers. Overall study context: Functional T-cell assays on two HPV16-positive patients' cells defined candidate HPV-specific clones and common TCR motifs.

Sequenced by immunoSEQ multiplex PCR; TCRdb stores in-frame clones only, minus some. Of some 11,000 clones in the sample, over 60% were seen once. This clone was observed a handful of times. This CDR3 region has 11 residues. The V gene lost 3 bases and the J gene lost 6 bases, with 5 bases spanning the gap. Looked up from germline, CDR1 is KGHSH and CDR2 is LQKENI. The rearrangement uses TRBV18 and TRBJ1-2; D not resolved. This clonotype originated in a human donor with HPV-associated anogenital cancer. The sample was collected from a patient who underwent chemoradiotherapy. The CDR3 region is CASSPMDGYTF. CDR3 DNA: TGTGCCAGCTCACCCATGGATGGCTACACCTTC. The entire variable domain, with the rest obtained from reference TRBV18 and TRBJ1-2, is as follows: NAGVMQNPRHLVRRRGQEARLRCSPMKGHSHVYWYRQLPEEGLKFMVYLQKENIIDESGMPKERFSAEFPKEGPSILRIQQVVRGDSAAYFCASSPMDGYTFGSGTRLTVV.